The subject of this entry is one TCR beta chain. Its antigen is undetermined. The data derive from a study of T cells after yellow fever vaccination. About the study: Fractions with few cells were prepared using SMART-Seq v4 Ultra Low Input.

One entry per CDR3 protein results from TCRdb running MiXCR on the 5' RACE reads. This table holds some 260,000 distinct CDR3 sequences, over 4.5% found once. Study conclusions and caveats: Researchers noted that a small share of clonotypes showed up in both CD4 and CD8 compartments. Post-booster repertoires again held most primary-vaccination clones (roughly 96% CD4, 88% CD8). Compared with primary, the secondary response was weaker and peaked at day 5, not 15.

This CDR3 contains 15 residues. Trimming removed 3 bases from V and 5 bases from J, with 13 bases in between. The germline gives CDR1 SNHLY, CDR2 FYNNEI. The source was CD4+ T cells sorted from PBMCs, collected on the day of the yellow fever booster vaccination. This TCR derives from a man aged 18 to 35 who received the YFV17D yellow fever vaccine. This chain joins TRBV2 and TRBJ2-2, with D perhaps TRBD1 (6 bases). CDR3 in amino acids: CASSDPGQITGELFF. The CDR3 DNA sequence: TGTGCCAGCAGTGATCCGGGACAAATTACCGGGGAGCTGTTTTTT. The variable domain in full, completed from reference TRBV2 and TRBJ2-2, reads EPEVTQTPSHQVTQMGQEVILRCVPISNHLYFYWYRQILGQKVEFLVSFYNNEISEKSEIFDDQFSVERPDGSNFTLKIRSTKLEDSAMYFCASSDPGQITGELFFGEGSRLTVL.